This T cell receptor (beta chain) stems from a study of T cells in Graves' hyperthyroidism and ophthalmopathy. Study as a whole: Prior to any treatment, at the point of initial diagnosis, peripheral blood was collected.

Template material for amplifying TCR beta CDR3 regions consisted of RNA transcripts. TCR CDR3 underwent first-round RT-PCR with the HTBI primer set. One entry per CDR3 protein, called by TCRdb with MiXCR from the multiplex PCR reads. The sample contains 250,000 to 300,000 distinct CDR3 sequences, 12% to 15% of which appear only once. The table lists this clonotype with many counts. The study left out patients who had uncontrolled infection, other autoimmune disease, pregnancy or lactation. Blood sampling occurred at first hyperthyroidism diagnosis, ahead of any ophthalmopathy symptoms. PBMCs were derived from 10 ml fresh peripheral blood. The CDR3 contains 20 residues. V lost 4 bases, J lost 7 bases, and 34 bases lay in between. Germline values: CDR1 MDHEN, CDR2 SYDVKM.

The sample consisted of blood. The sequence derives from a woman in her forties or fifties with Graves' hyperthyroidism that later progressed to Graves' ophthalmopathy. This rearrangement joins TRBV28 to TRBJ1-1; possibly TRBD1 for D (5 bases). CDR3 in amino acids: CASSYGYSDFLSGGRFEAFF. The CDR3, as DNA: TGTGCCAGCAGTTACGGATACTCGGATTTTCTTAGTGGGGGACGGTTTGAAGCTTTCTTT. Full variable domain (rest looked up from reference TRBV28 and TRBJ1-1): DVKVTQSSRYLVKRTGEKVFLECVQDMDHENMFWYRQDPGLGLRLIYFSYDVKMKEKGDIPEGYSVSREKKERFSLILESASTNQTSMYLCASSYGYSDFLSGGRFEAFFGQGTRLTVV.